The T cell receptor (beta chain) described here comes from a study of T cell responses to AZD1222 COVID-19 vaccine. To note about this clone: Its antigen is undetermined.

The method was immunoSEQ multiplex PCR; TCRdb's version includes in-frame clones alone and lacks a portion of them. There are over 75,000 clones in the sample; roughly 89% occur only once, and under 14% lies in the top ten. Study-level findings and limits: Females outnumbered males among donors, who were mostly white British; clonal diversity was possibly underestimated. Reportedly, close to half of spike-specific TCRs are directed against unmutated variant regions.

CDR1 KGHSH and CDR2 LQKENI come from the germline V gene. V trimming: 1 base; J trimming: 3 bases; junction bases outside the gene matches: 8. CDR3 length: 17 residues. Source: peripheral blood, taken 28 days after the second AZD1222 dose. The rearrangement joins TRBV18 to TRBJ1-5; TRBD1 matches 8 bases. This sequence originates from an adult who received the AZD1222 COVID-19 vaccine. This chain's CDR3 is CASSPRTGLRNNQPQHF. In DNA, the CDR3 is TGTGCCAGCTCACCACGGACAGGGCTTAGGAACAATCAGCCCCAGCATTTT. Full variable domain (outside the CDR3, taken from reference TRBV18 and TRBJ1-5): NAGVMQNPRHLVRRRGQEARLRCSPMKGHSHVYWYRQLPEEGLKFMVYLQKENIIDESGMPKERFSAEFPKEGPSILRIQQVVRGDSAAYFCASSPRTGLRNNQPQHFGDGTRLSIL.